The TCR beta chain under discussion was sequenced for a study of CD8 T cells in ankylosing spondylitis. Study results and caveats: Eight or nine highly homologous variants formed a TCR beta motif that appeared characteristic of ankylosing spondylitis blood.

As to this clonotype: What it binds is not known.

Preparation of TCR beta libraries was done by quantitative 5'-RACE with molecular barcodes. TCRdb reprocessed the 5' RACE reads with MiXCR, giving one entry per CDR3 protein. The sample yields over 450,000 distinct CDR3 sequences, 12% seen once. Germline V gives CDR1 LGHDT, CDR2 YNNKEL (reference sequence). The CDR3 extends over 16 amino acids. V dropped 6 bases and J dropped 5; count of bases not matched to a gene: 9. J is TRBJ2-1 and V is TRBV3-1; 11 nucleotides agree with TRBD1. Sequences were obtained from blood, either unsorted or a sorted T cell fraction (not recorded which). The receptor's source is a male donor with ankylosing spondylitis. The CDR3 reads CASRIMGQGVDNEQFF. In DNA, the CDR3 is TGTGCCAGCAGGATAATGGGACAGGGGGTGGACAATGAGCAGTTCTTC.